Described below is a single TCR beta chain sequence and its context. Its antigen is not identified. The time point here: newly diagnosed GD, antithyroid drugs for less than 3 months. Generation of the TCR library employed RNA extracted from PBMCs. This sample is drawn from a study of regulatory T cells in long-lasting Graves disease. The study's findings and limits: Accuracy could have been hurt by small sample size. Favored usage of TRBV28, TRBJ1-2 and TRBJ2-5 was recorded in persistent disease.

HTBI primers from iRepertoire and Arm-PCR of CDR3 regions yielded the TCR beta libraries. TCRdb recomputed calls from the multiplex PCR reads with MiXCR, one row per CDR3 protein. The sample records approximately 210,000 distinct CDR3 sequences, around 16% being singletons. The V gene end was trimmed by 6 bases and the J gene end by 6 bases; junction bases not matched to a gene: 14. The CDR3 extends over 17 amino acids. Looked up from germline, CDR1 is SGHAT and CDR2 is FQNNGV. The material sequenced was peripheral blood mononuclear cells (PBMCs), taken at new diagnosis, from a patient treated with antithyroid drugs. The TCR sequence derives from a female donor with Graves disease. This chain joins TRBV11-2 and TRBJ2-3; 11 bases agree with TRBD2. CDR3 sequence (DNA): TGTGCCAGCAGGCCCGTGACTAGCGGGGCGCTGAAGGATACGCAGTATTTT. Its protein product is CASRPVTSGALKDTQYF.